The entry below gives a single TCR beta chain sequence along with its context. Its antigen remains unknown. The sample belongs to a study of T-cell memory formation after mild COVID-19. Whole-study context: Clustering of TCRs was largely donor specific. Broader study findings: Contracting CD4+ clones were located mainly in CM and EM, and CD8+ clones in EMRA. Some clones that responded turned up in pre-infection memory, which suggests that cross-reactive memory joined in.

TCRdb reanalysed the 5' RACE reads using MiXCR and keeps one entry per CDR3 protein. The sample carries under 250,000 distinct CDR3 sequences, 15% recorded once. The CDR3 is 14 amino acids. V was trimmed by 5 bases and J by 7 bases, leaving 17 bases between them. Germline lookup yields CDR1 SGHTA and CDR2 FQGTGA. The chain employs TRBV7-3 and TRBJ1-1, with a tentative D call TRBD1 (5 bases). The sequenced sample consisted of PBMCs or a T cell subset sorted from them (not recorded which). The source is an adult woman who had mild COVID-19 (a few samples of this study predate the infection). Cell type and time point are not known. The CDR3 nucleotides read TGTGCCAGCAGCCTCTCCCCGGGGCAGAATGAAGCTTTCTTT. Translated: CASSLSPGQNEAFF.